The 13 T cell receptor beta chains in this list originate from one sample, sequenced in a study of T cells in Graves' hyperthyroidism and ophthalmopathy. From RNA transcripts, TCR beta CDR3 regions were amplified. HTBI primers were employed in a first-round RT-PCR of the TCR CDR3. Each CDR3 protein gets one entry after TCRdb re-called the multiplex PCR reads with MiXCR. The table has hundreds of thousands of distinct CDR3 sequences, 12% to 15% seen once; the top ten hold 10%. Sequencing input: blood. The origin of the receptors is a woman younger than 30 with Graves' hyperthyroidism.

This clonotype has a count of ten or more. The rearrangement links TRBV4-1 to TRBJ2-3; D gene uncertain. Trimming took off 1 base at V and 2 bases at J, with 16 bases between the two ends. The CDR3 has 17 residues. Germline CDR1 and CDR2: MGHRA and YSYEKL. CDR3 protein: CASSQVRLQFTTDTQYF. CDR3 DNA sequence: TGCGCCAGCAGCCAAGTCAGGCTGCAGTTCACCACAGATACGCAGTATTTT.

This rearrangement joins TRBV12-3 or TRBV12-4 to TRBJ2-2, with 12 positions matching TRBD2. The CDR3 loop spans 16 amino acids. V lost 6 bases and J lost 1; bases outside the gene matches: 3. The CDR3 bases are TGTGCCAGCAGAACTAGCGGGGGGTTGAACACCGGGGAGCTGTTTTTT. It codes for CASRTSGGLNTGELFF.

This clonotype appeared many times. V gene TRBV27 combines with J gene TRBJ1-2; TRBD1 is a possible D gene (5 bases). CDR1 and CDR2 from the germline V gene are MNHEY and SMNVEV (reference sequence). The V end lost 3 bases, the J end lost 2 bases, and 10 bases lay between the germline ends. This CDR3 spans 14 amino acids. CDR3 loop: CASSLQGRNYGYTF. Written as DNA, the CDR3 is TGTGCCAGCAGTTTGCAGGGTAGGAACTATGGCTACACCTTC.

The J gene is TRBJ2-7, the V gene TRBV29-1; tentatively, D is TRBD2 (6 bases). The V gene's germline CDR1 is SQVTM and CDR2 ANQGSEA. The CDR3 totals 13 residues. Trimming pared 0 bases from V and 5 bases from J, leaving 11 bases between. The CDR3 DNA follows: TGCAGCGTTGAAGATTGGGCTAGCGACGAGCAGTACTTC. It codes for CSVEDWASDEQYF.

The sample holds many counts of this clonotype. V gene TRBV2 combines with J gene TRBJ2-2; D is possibly TRBD1 (6 bases). The CDR3 totals 15 residues. V lost 7 bases, J lost 3 bases, and 15 bases lay in between. Germline V CDR1 and CDR2: SNHLY, FYNNEI. Here the CDR3 reads CASIGGAIYTGELFF. The DNA for the CDR3 is TGTGCCAGCATTGGGGGCGCGATATACACCGGGGAGCTGTTTTTT.

This clonotype was observed many times. The rearrangement uses TRBV18 and TRBJ2-7; TRBD1 matches at 7 bases. Germline-derived CDR1 and CDR2 are KGHSH and LQKENI. This CDR3 is built from 14 residues. V was clipped by 6 bases and J by 5 bases; unmatched bases: 10. CDR3 sequence reads: CASSRDRWSDEQYF. CDR3 sequence (DNA): TGTGCCAGCTCGAGGGACAGATGGTCTGACGAGCAGTACTTC. Complete variable domain (other parts from reference TRBV18 and TRBJ2-7): NAGVMQNPRHLVRRRGQEARLRCSPMKGHSHVYWYRQLPEEGLKFMVYLQKENIIDESGMPKERFSAEFPKEGPSILRIQQVVRGDSAAYFCASSRDRWSDEQYFGPGTRLTVT.

This clonotype has just a few counts. This rearrangement joins TRBV5-6 to TRBJ1-2; a weak D match, TRBD1 (5 bases). Germline V CDR1 and CDR2: SGHDT, YYEEEE. CDR3 size: 12 residues. Trimming removed 5 bases at V and 4 bases at J, with 9 bases between. CDR3 DNA sequence: TGTGCCAGCAGGGGACGTCCCTATGGCTACACCTTC. Its protein product is CASRGRPYGYTF.

The genes are TRBV15 and TRBJ1-2; D call uncertain. The CDR3 runs to 16 residues. CDR1 and CDR2 (germline): LNHNV, YYDKDF (reference sequence). Trimming cost V 0 bases and J 1 base, with 12 bases left between them. The CDR3 loop is CATSRDSGDFNYGYTF. The CDR3 DNA follows: TGTGCCACCAGCAGAGATTCGGGTGACTTTAACTATGGCTACACCTTC.

This clonotype was detected only a few times. CDR3: CSVVFGGSYNEQFF. The DNA for the CDR3 is TGCAGCGTAGTTTTTGGGGGCTCCTACAATGAGCAGTTCTTC. The rearrangement joins TRBV29-1 to TRBJ2-1; D possibly uses TRBD1 or TRBD2 (5 bases each). This CDR3 region has 14 residues. In germline, CDR1 is SQVTM, CDR2 ANQGSEA. Trimming removed 6 bases from V and 0 bases from J, with 12 bases in between.

This clonotype has more than one count but fewer than ten. The chain is built from TRBV7-2 and TRBJ1-6, with D possibly being TRBD1 (6 bases). V was pared by 0 bases and J by 7 bases, with 13 bases between. From germline, CDR1 is SGHTA and CDR2 FQGNSA. The CDR3 length is 16 residues. The CDR3 region has the DNA TGTGCCAGCAGCTTAGCGGGCCAGGGGTGGAATTCACCCCTCCACTTT. It is translated as CASSLAGQGWNSPLHF.

This clonotype has just a few counts. The V gene is TRBV2, the J gene TRBJ1-3; D unresolved. The CDR3 runs 13 residues. The germline CDR1 and CDR2 sequences are SNHLY and FYNNEI. The V and J ends lost 6 bases and 0 bases respectively, with 6 bases between them. CDR3 in amino acids: CASRKPSGNTIYF. The CDR3 nucleotides are TGTGCCAGCAGGAAACCCTCTGGAAACACCATATATTTT.

The rearrangement links TRBV9 to TRBJ1-3; 7 bases are shared with TRBD1. The germline CDR1 and CDR2 sequences are SGDLS and YYNGEE. Trimming cost V 3 bases and J 0 bases; bases outside gene matches: 3. The CDR3 has 15 amino acids. In DNA form, the CDR3 reads TGTGCCAGCAGCGCGGACAGGACCTCTGGAAACACCATATATTTT. As protein: CASSADRTSGNTIYF.

This clonotype was seen a handful of times. The J gene is TRBJ2-2, the V gene TRBV6-1; 14 bases map to TRBD2. Germline loops: CDR1 MNHNS, CDR2 SASEGT. The CDR3 length is 16 residues. J lost 7 bases, V lost 6 bases, and 7 bases had no gene match. As DNA, the CDR3 is TGTGCCAGCAGCTTGGGACTAGCGGGAGCCGTCGGGGAGCTGTTTTTT. Translated, it gives CASSLGLAGAVGELFF.